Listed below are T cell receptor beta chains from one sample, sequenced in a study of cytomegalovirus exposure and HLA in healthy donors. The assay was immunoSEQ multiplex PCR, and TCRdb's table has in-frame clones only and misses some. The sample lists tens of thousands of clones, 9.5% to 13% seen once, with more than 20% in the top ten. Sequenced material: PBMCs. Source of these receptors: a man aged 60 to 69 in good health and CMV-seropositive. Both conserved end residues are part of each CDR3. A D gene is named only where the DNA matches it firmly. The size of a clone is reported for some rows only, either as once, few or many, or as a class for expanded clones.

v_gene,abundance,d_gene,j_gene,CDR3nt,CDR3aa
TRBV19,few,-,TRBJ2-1,TGTGCCAGTAGTAAAACAGGGATCTACAATGAGCAGTTCTTC,CASSKTGIYNEQFF
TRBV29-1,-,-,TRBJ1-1,TGCAGCGTTGAACAGGGGAACACTGAAGCTTTCTTT,CSVEQGNTEAFF
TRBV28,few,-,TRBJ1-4,TGTGCCAGCCTCTCGGACACGGCGTCGGGTGCAACTAATGAAAAACTGTTTTTT,CASLSDTASGATNEKLFF
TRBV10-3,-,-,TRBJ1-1,TGTGCCATCAGTGAAACAACCATGAACACTGAAGCTTTCTTT,CAISETTMNTEAFF
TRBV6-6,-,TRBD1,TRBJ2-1,TGTGCCAGCAGAAGACAGGGGGATAGCGATGAGCAGTTCTTC,CASRRQGDSDEQFF
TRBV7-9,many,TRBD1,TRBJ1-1,TGTGCCAGCAGCCCAGGGACAGGGTACACTGAAGCTTTCTTT,CASSPGTGYTEAFF
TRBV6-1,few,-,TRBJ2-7,TGTGCCAGCAGTGAAGCTAGGGGCGCGGCGGAACAGTACTTC,CASSEARGAAEQYF
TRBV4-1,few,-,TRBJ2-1,TGCGCCAGCAGCCAGGAGGAAAAAGCCTACAATGAGCAGTTCTTC,CASSQEEKAYNEQFF
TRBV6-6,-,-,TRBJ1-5,TGTGCCAGCAGAACAGGGACATCGGTCTTGGAACAGCCCCAGCATTTT,CASRTGTSVLEQPQHF
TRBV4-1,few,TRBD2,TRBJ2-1,TGCGCCAGCAGCCCACGGACTAGCGGTTTAGGCGCTGAGCAGTTCTTC,CASSPRTSGLGAEQFF
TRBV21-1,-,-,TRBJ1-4,TGTGCCAGCATCCCCGCTCCACTGAGCTTTAATGAAAAACTGTTTTTT,CASIPAPLSFNEKLFF
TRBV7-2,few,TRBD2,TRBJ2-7,TGTGCCAGCAGCGCCACTAGCGGGAGGGCCTACGAGCAGTACTTC,CASSATSGRAYEQYF
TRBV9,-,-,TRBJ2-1,TGTGCCAGCAGCGTAGTGCACTCCTCAGAGCAGGGAGAGCAGTTCTTC,CASSVVHSSEQGEQFF
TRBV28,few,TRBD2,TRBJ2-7,TGTGCCAGCAGTCCCATTAGCGGGAGAGGGCACGAGCAGTACTTC,CASSPISGRGHEQYF
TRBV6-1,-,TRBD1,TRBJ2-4,TGTGCCAGCAGTGCGGACAGGGCCAAAAACATTCAGTACTTC,CASSADRAKNIQYF
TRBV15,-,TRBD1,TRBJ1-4,TGTGCCACCAGCAGAGGGGACAGGGAGGCGGAAAAACTGTTTTTT,CATSRGDREAEKLFF
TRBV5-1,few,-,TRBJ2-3,TGCGCCAGCAGTTCTCAACCTCAGGGTTCAGATACGCAGTATTTT,CASSSQPQGSDTQYF
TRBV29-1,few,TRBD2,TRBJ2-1,TGCAGCGCCACTAGCGCCAGCTCCTACAATGAGCAGTTCTTC,CSATSASSYNEQFF
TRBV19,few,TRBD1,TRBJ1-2,TGTGCCAGTAGTGGACAGGGGTATGGCTACACCTTC,CASSGQGYGYTF
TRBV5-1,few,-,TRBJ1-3,TGCGCCAGCAGCTTGGGTGGCAGCGGCGACACCATATATTTT,CASSLGGSGDTIYF
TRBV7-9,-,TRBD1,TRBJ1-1,TGTGCCAGCAGCTCGGACAGGGCGGTGTACACTGAAGCTTTCTTT,CASSSDRAVYTEAFF
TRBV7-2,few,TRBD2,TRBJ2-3,TGTGCCAGCAGCTTACCTGGACTAGCGGTGGCGTATTTT,CASSLPGLAVAYF
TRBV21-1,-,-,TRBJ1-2,TGTGCCAGCAGCAAAACCCGGACAGCCTATGGCTACACCTTC,CASSKTRTAYGYTF
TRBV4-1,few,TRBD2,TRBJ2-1,TGCGCCAGCAGCCGGGTTAGCGGGGGTAATGAGCAGTTCTTC,CASSRVSGGNEQFF
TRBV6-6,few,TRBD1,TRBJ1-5,TGTGCCAGTCGACAGGGGCCTAATCAGCCCCAGCATTTT,CASRQGPNQPQHF
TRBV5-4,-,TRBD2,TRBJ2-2,TGTGCCAGCAGCCAGGGACTAGCGGGGAACACCGGGGAGCTGTTTTTT,CASSQGLAGNTGELFF
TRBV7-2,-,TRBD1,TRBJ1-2,TGTGCCAGCAGCTCGTTGGACAGGGTGGGGGGCTACACCTTC,CASSSLDRVGGYTF
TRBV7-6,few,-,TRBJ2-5,TGTGCCATCAACAAGCAGGGGGGCCAAGAGACCCAGTACTTC,CAINKQGGQETQYF
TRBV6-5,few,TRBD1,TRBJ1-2,TGTGCCAGCAGTTACTCGACAGGGGATTACTATGGCTACACCTTC,CASSYSTGDYYGYTF
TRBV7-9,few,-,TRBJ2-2,TGTGCCAGCAGCCGCGGCGGAGGGAACACCGGGGAGCTGTTTTTT,CASSRGGGNTGELFF
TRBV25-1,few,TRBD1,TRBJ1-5,TGTGCCAGCAGGGGGGACAGGGGGGATCAGCCCCAGCATTTT,CASRGDRGDQPQHF
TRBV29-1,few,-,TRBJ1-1,TGCAGCGTTGAGAGCCCGAACACTGAAGCTTTCTTT,CSVESPNTEAFF
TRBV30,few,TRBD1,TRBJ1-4,TGTGCCTGGAGTCCCGGGACAGGGGGGAGTGAAAAACTGTTTTTT,CAWSPGTGGSEKLFF
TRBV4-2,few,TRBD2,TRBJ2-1,TGTGCCAGCAGCCAAGAGTCGGGACTAGCGGGAGGGACTGAGCAGTTCTTC,CASSQESGLAGGTEQFF
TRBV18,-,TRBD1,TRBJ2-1,TGTGCCAGCTCCTCCGGGACAGGGGGCGAGCAGTTCTTC,CASSSGTGGEQFF
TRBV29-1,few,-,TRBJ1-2,TGCAGCGTTGTTCAGGGGTCGAACTATGGCTACACCTTC,CSVVQGSNYGYTF
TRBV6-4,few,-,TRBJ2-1,TGTGCCAGCAGATACAGGGACCCGTTCTTC,CASRYRDPFF
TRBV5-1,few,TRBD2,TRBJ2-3,TGCGCCAGCAGCTTCGGACTAGCGGGAGGGCCAGAGCCGCAGTATTTT,CASSFGLAGGPEPQYF
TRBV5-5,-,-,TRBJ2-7,TGTGCCAGCAGCTCGGACTCTTTAAGCTCCTACGAGCAGTACTTC,CASSSDSLSSYEQYF
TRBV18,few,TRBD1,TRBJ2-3,TGTGCCAGCTCACCCTGGACAGGGGCCGGCACAGATACGCAGTATTTT,CASSPWTGAGTDTQYF
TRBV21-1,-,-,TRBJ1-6,TGTGCCAGCAGCAGAGGGCAGCATAATTCACCCCTCCACTTT,CASSRGQHNSPLHF
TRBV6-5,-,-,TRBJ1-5,TGTGCCAGCAGTTCCCGAGGGGGTCAGCCCCAGCATTTT,CASSSRGGQPQHF
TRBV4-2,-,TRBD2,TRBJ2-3,TGTGCCAGCACGCGGGGGGTCGGCACAGATACGCAGTATTTT,CASTRGVGTDTQYF
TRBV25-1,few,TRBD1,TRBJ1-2,TGTGCCAGCAGGGCGGGGGGACAGGGCAACTATGGCTACACCTTC,CASRAGGQGNYGYTF
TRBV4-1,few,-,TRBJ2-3,TGCGCCAGCAGCCAAGAAGAAGCAAGCACAGATACGCAGTATTTT,CASSQEEASTDTQYF
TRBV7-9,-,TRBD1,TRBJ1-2,TGTGCCAGCAGCTTAAGGACAGGGGGCAACTATGGCTACACCTTC,CASSLRTGGNYGYTF
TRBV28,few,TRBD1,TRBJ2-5,TGTGCCAGCAGTACCCCCGGGACAGACCAAGAGACCCAGTACTTC,CASSTPGTDQETQYF
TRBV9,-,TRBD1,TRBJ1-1,TGTGCCAGCAGCGTCCGGGACAGTTTTTACACTGAAGCTTTCTTT,CASSVRDSFYTEAFF
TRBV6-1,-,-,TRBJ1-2,TGTGCCAGCACTGCAGACAGGACCAGCTATGGCTACACCTTC,CASTADRTSYGYTF
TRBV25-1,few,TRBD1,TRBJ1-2,TGTGCCAGCAGTGAATTAGGGACAGGGGGCTCTAACTATGGCTACACCTTC,CASSELGTGGSNYGYTF
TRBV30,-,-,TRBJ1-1,TGTGCCTGGAGTGGCAGGGTCCGAATGAGCACTGAAGCTTTCTTT,CAWSGRVRMSTEAFF
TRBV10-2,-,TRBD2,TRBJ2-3,TGCGCCAGCAGTGAGCCGACTAGCGGGAGTCCAGATACGCAGTATTTT,CASSEPTSGSPDTQYF
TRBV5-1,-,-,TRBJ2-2,TGCGCCAGCGCCTTAGTACCGGGACTCAACACCGGGGAGCTGTTTTTT,CASALVPGLNTGELFF
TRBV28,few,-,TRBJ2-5,TGTGCCAGCAGTTTACAGGGAAGGAAAGAGACCCAGTACTTC,CASSLQGRKETQYF
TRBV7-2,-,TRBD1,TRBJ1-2,TGTGCCAGCAGCTCCGGGACAGGGGTTGGCTACACCTTC,CASSSGTGVGYTF
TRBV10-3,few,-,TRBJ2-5,TGTGCCATCAGTGAGTCGAGAGGGGAGACCCAGTACTTC,CAISESRGETQYF
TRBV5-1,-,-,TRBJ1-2,TGCGCCAGCAGCCACGGGGAGGCCCGGGGGAACTATGGCTACACCTTC,CASSHGEARGNYGYTF
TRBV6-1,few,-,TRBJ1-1,TGTGCCAGCAAAGAATCAGGATTAGTCGAAGCTTTCTTT,CASKESGLVEAFF
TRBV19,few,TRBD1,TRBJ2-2,TGTGCCAGTACCGCCGGGGACAGGGCCGTCGGGGAGCTGTTTTTT,CASTAGDRAVGELFF
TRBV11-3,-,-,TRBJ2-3,TGTGCCAGCAGCTTAGCCGGGGGCGGGGGAGATACGCAGTATTTT,CASSLAGGGGDTQYF